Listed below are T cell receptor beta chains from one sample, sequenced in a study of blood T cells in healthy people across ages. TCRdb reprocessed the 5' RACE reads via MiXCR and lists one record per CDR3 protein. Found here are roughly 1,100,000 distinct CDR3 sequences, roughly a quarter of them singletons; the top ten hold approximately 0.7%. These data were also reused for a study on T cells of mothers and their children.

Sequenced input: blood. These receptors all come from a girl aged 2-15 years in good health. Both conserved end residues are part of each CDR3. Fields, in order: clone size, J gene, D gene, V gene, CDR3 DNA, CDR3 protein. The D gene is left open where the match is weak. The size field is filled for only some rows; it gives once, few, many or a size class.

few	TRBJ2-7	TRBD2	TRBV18	TGTGCCAGCTCACCGACAAAAGGCGCTAGCGGGAGCTACGAGCAGTACTTC	CASSPTKGASGSYEQYF
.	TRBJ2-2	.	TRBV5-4	TGTGCCAGCAGCTTGGCGGAGAGGGACGGGGAGCTGTTTTTT	CASSLAERDGELFF
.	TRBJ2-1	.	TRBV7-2	TGTGCCAGCAGCTCATCTCGGGGTGTTTACAATGAGCAGTTCTTC	CASSSSRGVYNEQFF
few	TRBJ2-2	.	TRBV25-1	TGTGCCAGCGCGTCCCGGACTGGGGGGACCGGGGAGCTGTTTTTT	CASASRTGGTGELFF
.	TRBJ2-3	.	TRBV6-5	TGTGCCAGCAGTTACGAGGGGCCCACAGATACGCAGTATTTT	CASSYEGPTDTQYF
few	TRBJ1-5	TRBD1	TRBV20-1	TGCAGTGCTCATACAGGGGGCAATCAGCCCCAGCATTTT	CSAHTGGNQPQHF
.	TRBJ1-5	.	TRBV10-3	TGTGCCATCAGTGCCGGCCAACAGCGTCAGAATCAGCCCCAGCATTTT	CAISAGQQRQNQPQHF
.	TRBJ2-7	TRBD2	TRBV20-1	TGCAGTGCCACGCGGCTAGCGGGGGATACCTACGAGCAGTACTTC	CSATRLAGDTYEQYF
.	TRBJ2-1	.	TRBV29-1	TGCAGCGTTGAATCAGTGGGGGCCTATACCTGCAATGAGCAGTTCTTC	CSVESVGAYTCNEQFF
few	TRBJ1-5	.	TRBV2	TGTGCCAGCCTAGAAAGACTTCAAAGCAATCAGCCCCAGCATTTT	CASLERLQSNQPQHF
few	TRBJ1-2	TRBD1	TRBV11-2	TGTGCCAGCAGCTTGACCGGGACAGGGGAAAACTATGGCTACACCTTC	CASSLTGTGENYGYTF
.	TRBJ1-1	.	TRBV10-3	TGTGCCATCAGGGGGGTGGGTGCTGAAGCTTTCTTT	CAIRGVGAEAFF
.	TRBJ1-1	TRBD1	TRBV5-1	TGCGCCAGCAGCTTGGCTGACAGGGATTTAACTGAAGCTTTCTTT	CASSLADRDLTEAFF
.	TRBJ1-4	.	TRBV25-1	TGTGCCAGCAGACCTGGAGCTAGTGAAAAACTGTTTTTT	CASRPGASEKLFF
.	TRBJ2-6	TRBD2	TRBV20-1	TGCAGTGCTAGAGGGGCCGGGACTACTGGGGCCAACGTCCTGACTTTC	CSARGAGTTGANVLTF
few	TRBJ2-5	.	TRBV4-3	TGCGCCAGCAGCCAAGCAAGAGCGGGCGGTGAGACCCAGTACTTC	CASSQARAGGETQYF
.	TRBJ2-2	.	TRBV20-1	TGCAGTGCTAGAGATCTCAGGACTAACACCGGGGAGCTGTTTTTT	CSARDLRTNTGELFF
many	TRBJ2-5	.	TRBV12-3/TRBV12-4	TGTGCCAGCAGTGGCGGGACCCAGTACTTC	CASSGGTQYF
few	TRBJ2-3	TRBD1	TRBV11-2	TGTGCCAGCACCCTGTATACAGGGGAAGATACGCAGTATTTT	CASTLYTGEDTQYF
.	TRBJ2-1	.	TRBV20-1	TGCAGTGCTCGCGGACCGACCCATGAGCAGTTCTTC	CSARGPTHEQFF
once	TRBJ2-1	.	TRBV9	TGTGCCAGCAGCGTAGGGTCGGGGAGAGTCTACAATGAGCAGTTCTTC	CASSVGSGRVYNEQFF
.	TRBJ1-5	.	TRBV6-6	TGTGCCAGCAGTTCCCTACAGGGAAGCAATCAGCCCCAGCATTTT	CASSSLQGSNQPQHF
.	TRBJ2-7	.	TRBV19	TGTGCCAGTCTGGACAGCTTCTCCTACGAGCAGTACTTC	CASLDSFSYEQYF
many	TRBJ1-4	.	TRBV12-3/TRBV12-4	TGTGCCAGCAGTTATACTGGAGGGGGTGAAAAACTGTTTTTT	CASSYTGGGEKLFF
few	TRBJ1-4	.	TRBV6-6	TGTGCCAGCAGTCCCGGGACAAGAGGAAAACTGTTTTTT	CASSPGTRGKLFF
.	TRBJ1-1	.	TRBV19	TGTGCCAGTAGTATGGCCCTACGGGGAAACACTGAAGCTTTCTTT	CASSMALRGNTEAFF
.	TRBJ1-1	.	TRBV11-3	TGTGCCAGCAGCTTAGATCCCGGGGTTTGGGGGATTGTCAGCACTGAAGCTTTCTTT	CASSLDPGVWGIVSTEAFF
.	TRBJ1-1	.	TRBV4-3	TGCGCCAGCAGCCCTAGGGTACGGAACACTGAAGCTTTCTTT	CASSPRVRNTEAFF
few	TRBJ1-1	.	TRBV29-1	TGCAGCGTTGAAGATCGAGTAGCTTTCTTT	CSVEDRVAFF
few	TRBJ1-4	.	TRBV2	TGTGCCAGCGACTTGTCGACTAATGAAAAACTGTTTTTT	CASDLSTNEKLFF
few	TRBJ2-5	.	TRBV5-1	TGCGCCAGCAGCTTAGGTCGGGGAATAGAGACCCAGTACTTC	CASSLGRGIETQYF
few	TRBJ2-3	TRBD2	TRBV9	TGTGCCAGCAGCACTGGACTAGCGGGAGCGGCCGGGACAGATACGCAGTATTTT	CASSTGLAGAAGTDTQYF
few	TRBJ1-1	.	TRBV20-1	TGCAGTGCTGGACAAATGAACACTGAAGCTTTCTTT	CSAGQMNTEAFF
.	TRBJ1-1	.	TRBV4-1	TGCGCCAGCAGCCAGCTTATTCGGGCAGGGACTGAAGCTTTCTTT	CASSQLIRAGTEAFF
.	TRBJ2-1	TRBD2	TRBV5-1	TGCGCCAGCAGCGCCGGGACTAGCGGGAGATCGGCCGAGCAGTTCTTC	CASSAGTSGRSAEQFF
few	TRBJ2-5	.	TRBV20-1	TGCAGTGCTACGCCTGGAGAGACCCAGTACTTC	CSATPGETQYF
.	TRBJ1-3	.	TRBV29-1	TGCAGCGTTGAGGGGCCCCGCTCTGGAAACACCATATATTTT	CSVEGPRSGNTIYF
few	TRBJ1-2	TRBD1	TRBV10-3	TGTGCCATCAGGGCAGGGGGCGGCCCGAACTATGGCTACACCTTC	CAIRAGGGPNYGYTF
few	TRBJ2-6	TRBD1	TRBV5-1	TGCGCCAGCAGCCTCGCCCGGACAGGTCAAGTGGGATCAAAAAGCTCTGGGGCCAACGTCCTGACTTTC	CASSLARTGQVGSKSSGANVLTF
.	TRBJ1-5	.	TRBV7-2	TGTGCCAGCAGCTCAGGGACCTCAACGGTGAATCAGCCCCAGCATTTT	CASSSGTSTVNQPQHF
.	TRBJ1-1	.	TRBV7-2	TGTGCCAGCATCCCTATTGTCTTACAGGGAGCAGAGGCTTTCTTT	CASIPIVLQGAEAFF
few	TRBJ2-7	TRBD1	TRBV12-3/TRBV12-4	TGTGCCAGCAGCCCCGGGCTTGGGACAGGGAGTGACGAGCAGTACTTC	CASSPGLGTGSDEQYF
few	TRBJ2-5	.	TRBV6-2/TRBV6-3	TGTGCCAGCAGATTGGTAGGGGAAGAGACCCAGTACTTC	CASRLVGEETQYF
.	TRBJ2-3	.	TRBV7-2	TGTGCCAGCAGCTTAGCACTAGCCCGCACAGATACGCAGTATTTT	CASSLALARTDTQYF
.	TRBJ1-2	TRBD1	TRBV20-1	TGCAGTGCATACCTGGGACAGGGCTATGGCTACACCTTC	CSAYLGQGYGYTF